This TCR beta chain was captured by sequencing in a study of PD-1 blockade in classical Hodgkin lymphoma. Trimming took 10 bases from V and 3 from J, leaving 18 bases between them. Germline CDR1 and CDR2: LNHDA and SQIVND (reference sequence). The CDR3 runs 14 residues. As regards this clone: The antigen remains unidentified.

The repertoire was sequenced with immunoSEQ multiplex PCR; TCRdb's copy has only in-frame clones and lacks some. The sample yields about 23,000 clones, 85% to 90% seen once. Findings of the study overall: In newly diagnosed patients, baseline TCR diversity was reportedly below that of healthy donors.

Described time point: newly diagnosed, previously untreated cHL patient sample. Investigators isolated CD4+ T cells from thawed PBMCs through magnetic negative selection. The authors used newly diagnosed, untreated classical Hodgkin lymphoma PBMCs as comparison. The origin of this receptor is a human donor with classical Hodgkin lymphoma. The chain uses TRBV19 and TRBJ1-1; D is possibly TRBD1 (6 bases). Sequenced: CD4+ T cells from blood. The CDR3 reads CAIARRGLDTEAFF. The CDR3 nucleotides are TGTGCCATTGCACGACGGGGGCTGGACACTGAAGCTTTCTTT. The full variable domain, in which reference TRBV19 and TRBJ1-1 provide the parts outside the CDR3, is DGGITQSPKYLFRKEGQNVTLSCEQNLNHDAMYWYRQDPGQGLRLIYYSQIVNDFQKGDIAEGYSVSREKKESFPLTVTSAQKNPTAFYLCAIARRGLDTEAFFGQGTRLTVV.